The 21 T cell receptor beta chains listed next were all sequenced from one sample in a study of blood T cell repertoires in COVID-19. Here immunoSEQ multiplex PCR was the method, and the copy in TCRdb shows in-frame clones only, minus some. The repertoire includes over 400,000 clones, approximately 88% of them detected once, and about 8% sits in the top ten. Material: peripheral blood. These receptors originate from a woman between 45 and 65 years old with COVID-19, enrolled during active disease.

The chain carries TRBV19 and TRBJ2-7; 8 bases line up with TRBD1. With 6 bases clipped from V and 5 bases from J, the junction kept 3 bases outside the gene matches. Germline V lookup: CDR1 LNHDA, CDR2 SQIVND (reference sequence). This CDR3 comprises 12 residues. The CDR3 spells CASRDRVHEQYF. CDR3 sequence (DNA): TGTGCCAGTAGGGACAGGGTACACGAGCAGTACTTC.

J is TRBJ1-2 and V is TRBV20-1; a weak D match, TRBD1 (5 bases). The CDR3 sequence is 14 residues long. Between the trimmed V and J ends, which lost 3 bases and 4 bases, there was a span of 15 bases. Germline V gene data show CDR1 as DFQATT and CDR2 as SNEGSKA (reference sequence). CDR3 amino acids: CSASGDRAAYGYTF. CDR3 bases: TGCAGTGCTAGTGGCGACAGAGCTGCCTATGGCTACACCTTC.

The rearrangement joins TRBV19 to TRBJ2-7; D may be TRBD1 (5 bases). Germline loops: CDR1 LNHDA, CDR2 SQIVND (reference sequence). The CDR3 consists of 13 residues. With 5 bases removed from V and 6 bases from J, the gap between germline ends came to 14 bases. The chain's CDR3 is CASSSRQSSEQYF. The CDR3 bases are TGTGCCAGTAGTTCCAGACAGAGCAGCGAGCAGTACTTC.

This clone was seen a single time. The rearrangement uses TRBV5-4 and TRBJ2-3; 12 positions agree with TRBD2. The CDR3 has 18 residues. Per the germline V gene, CDR1 is SGHNT and CDR2 is YYREEE (reference sequence). V lost 5 bases and J lost 0; bases outside the gene matches: 10. The CDR3 reads CASSPPRTSGTSTDTQYF. CDR3 in DNA: TGTGCCAGCAGTCCCCCCCGGACTAGCGGGACTAGCACAGATACGCAGTATTTT. Full variable domain (outside the CDR3, taken from reference TRBV5-4 and TRBJ2-3): ETGVTQSPTHLIKTRGQQVTLRCSSQSGHNTVSWYQQALGQGPQFIFQYYREEENGRGNFPPRFSGLQFPNYSSELNVNALELDDSALYLCASSPPRTSGTSTDTQYFGPGTRLTVL.

The V call is TRBV9, the J call TRBJ2-7, with 9 bases lining up with TRBD1. The trim removed 4 bases at V and 6 bases at J, leaving 14 bases unmatched. The CDR3 length is 16 residues. CDR1 and CDR2 (germline): SGDLS, YYNGEE. CDR3 protein: CASSPPLGTGWGEQYF. DNA of the CDR3: TGTGCCAGCAGCCCTCCTTTAGGGACAGGGTGGGGCGAGCAGTACTTC.

V is TRBV7-2 and J is TRBJ1-6; no clear D. The V end lost 5 bases, the J end lost 14 bases, and 13 bases lay between the germline ends. In germline, CDR1 is SGHTA, CDR2 FQGNSA. The CDR3 is 12 amino acids. This CDR3 is CASSLPPGSLHF. CDR3 nucleotides: TGTGCCAGCAGCCTTCCCCCCGGTTCCCTCCACTTT.

V gene TRBV6-5 combines with J gene TRBJ1-4, with 7 bases that match TRBD1. The germline CDR1 and CDR2 sequences are MNHEY and SVGAGI. The CDR3 loop spans 13 amino acids. The V gene end was trimmed by 4 bases and the J gene end by 6 bases; junction bases not matched to a gene: 2. As DNA, the CDR3 is TGTGCCAGCAGTTCCGGGACAGATGAAAAACTGTTTTTT. Protein: CASSSGTDEKLFF.

The J gene is TRBJ1-1, the V gene TRBV19; 7 positions match TRBD1. The CDR3 sequence is 14 residues long. Germline V gene sequence: CDR1 LNHDA, CDR2 SQIVND (reference sequence). Trimming took 5 bases from V and 6 from J; bases not matched to a gene: 9. The DNA for the CDR3 is TGTGCCAGTAGTCTAGGGGGCGGGGTGGCTGAAGCTTTCTTT. Amino acid sequence: CASSLGGGVAEAFF.

The rearrangement uses TRBV5-1 and TRBJ2-5, with TRBD1 matching over 8 bases. CDR1 is SGHRS, CDR2 YFSETQ, per germline. V shed 2 bases, J shed 8 bases, and the junction held 8 bases outside the gene matches. The CDR3 runs to 14 residues. CDR3: CASSFGQGARTQYF. The CDR3 DNA follows: TGCGCCAGCAGCTTTGGGCAGGGGGCGAGAACCCAGTACTTC.

The chain combines TRBV5-4 with TRBJ2-7; D perhaps matches TRBD1 (5 bases). Per the germline V gene, CDR1 is SGHNT and CDR2 is YYREEE (reference sequence). This CDR3 region has 13 residues. The V gene lost 5 bases and the J gene lost 0 bases, with 9 bases spanning the gap. CDR3 in DNA: TGTGCCAGCAGTAAGGACATCTCCTACGAGCAGTACTTC. Residues: CASSKDISYEQYF.

J is TRBJ1-5 and V is TRBV6-5; D is ambiguous. CDR1 is MNHEY and CDR2 is SVGAGI in the germline V gene. Trimming took off 2 bases at V and 4 bases at J, with 6 bases between the two ends. The CDR3 contains 13 residues. Written as DNA, the CDR3 is TGTGCCAGCAGTTACAGGAGGAATCAGCCCCAGCATTTT. Amino acid sequence: CASSYRRNQPQHF.

The chain joins TRBV9 to TRBJ2-3, with 10 bases lining up with TRBD2. Trimming at V came to 1 base and at J to 4 bases, leaving 15 bases not matched to a gene. The CDR3 loop spans 19 amino acids. In germline, CDR1 is SGDLS, CDR2 YYNGEE. Here the CDR3 DNA reads TGTGCCAGCAGCGTACCGGGACTAGCGTCCCCCTTCGACTCAGATACGCAGTATTTT. Its translation: CASSVPGLASPFDSDTQYF.

V and J are TRBV19 and TRBJ2-5; 8 nucleotides align to TRBD1. With 3 bases clipped from V and 4 bases from J, the junction kept 7 bases outside the gene matches. The CDR3 runs to 15 residues. The germline V gene encodes CDR1 LNHDA and CDR2 SQIVND (reference sequence). CDR3 loop: CASSIDRGRGETQYF. Written as DNA, the CDR3 is TGTGCCAGTAGTATCGACAGGGGCAGGGGAGAGACCCAGTACTTC.

The gene calls are TRBV5-6 and TRBJ1-2; the D gene is possibly TRBD1 (5 bases). The CDR3 sequence is 12 residues long. CDR1 is SGHDT and CDR2 is YYEEEE in the germline V gene. Trimming took off 4 bases at V and 5 bases at J, with 9 bases between the two ends. The DNA for the CDR3 is TGTGCCAGCAGCCAACAGGATTATGGCTACACCTTC. It is translated as CASSQQDYGYTF.

This clone was counted a single time. V usage is TRBV5-6 and J usage is TRBJ1-2; D is undetermined. Trimming pared 0 bases from V and 2 bases from J, leaving 8 bases between. This CDR3 region has 14 residues. Germline V lookup: CDR1 SGHDT, CDR2 YYEEEE. The CDR3: CASSLGGVNYGYTF. The CDR3 DNA reads as TGTGCCAGCAGCTTGGGCGGGGTGAACTATGGCTACACCTTC.

Notes on this clone: The same CDR3 also results from other DNA sequences found in this sample. The chain combines TRBV5-6 with TRBJ1-5; no reliable D call. Germline V lookup: CDR1 SGHDT, CDR2 YYEEEE. This CDR3 spans 13 amino acids. The ends were cut back, 0 bases at V and 2 bases at J, with 3 bases in the middle. The CDR3 loop reads CASSLAGNQPQHF. The CDR3 bases are TGTGCCAGCAGCTTGGCAGGCAATCAGCCCCAGCATTTT.

The gene calls are TRBV6-5 and TRBJ2-7, with D perhaps TRBD2 (5 bases). Germline V gives CDR1 MNHEY, CDR2 SVGAGI. V dropped 6 bases and J dropped 3 bases, with 15 bases sitting between them. This CDR3 spans 14 amino acids. For the CDR3, the DNA is TGTGCCAGCAGGGTCCCTGGCAGCGGCTACGAGCAGTACTTC. This sequence encodes CASRVPGSGYEQYF.

CDR3 protein: CASSLSPVGGQETQYF. The CDR3 nucleotides read TGTGCCAGCAGCTTAAGTCCGGTTGGCGGCCAAGAGACCCAGTACTTC. The chain couples TRBV7-7 to TRBJ2-5, with unresolved D. This CDR3 is 16 amino acids long. The germline CDR1 and CDR2 sequences are SSHAT and FNYEAQ (reference sequence). V was clipped by 2 bases and J by 1 base, with 14 bases between them. The full variable domain, its missing parts supplied by reference TRBV7-7 and TRBJ2-5, is GAGVSQSPRYKVTKRGQDVTLRCDPISSHATLYWYQQALGQGPEFLTYFNYEAQPDKSGLPSDRFSAERPEGSISTLTIQRTEQRDSAMYRCASSLSPVGGQETQYFGPGTRLLVL.

V gene TRBV18 combines with J gene TRBJ1-6; D remains unclear. CDR1 and CDR2 (germline): KGHSH, LQKENI. This CDR3 has 12 residues. V was shortened by 8 bases and J by 4 bases, with 6 bases between the two germline ends. The CDR3 bases are TGTGCCAGCAGCCTTTATAATTCACCCCTCCACTTT. It encodes CASSLYNSPLHF.

The J gene is TRBJ2-5, the V gene TRBV2, with a possible D match to TRBD1 (7 bases). CDR3 length: 15 amino acids. V lost 7 bases and J lost 4, with 19 bases in between. CDR1 and CDR2 (germline): SNHLY, FYNNEI. The CDR3 region is CASNSGGTARETQYF. In DNA form, the CDR3 reads TGTGCCAGCAACTCAGGGGGGACAGCCCGAGAGACCCAGTACTTC.

The rearrangement joins TRBV19 to TRBJ1-2, with no clear D. V lost 4 bases, J lost 8 bases, and 14 bases lay in between. CDR1 is LNHDA, CDR2 SQIVND, per germline (reference sequence). The CDR3 contains 13 residues. The CDR3 loop is CASSTAPRGGYTF. The CDR3 DNA sequence: TGTGCCAGTAGTACAGCCCCCAGAGGGGGCTACACCTTC. The full variable domain, with the rest looked up from reference TRBV19 and TRBJ1-2, is DGGITQSPKYLFRKEGQNVTLSCEQNLNHDAMYWYRQDPGQGLRLIYYSQIVNDFQKGDIAEGYSVSREKKESFPLTVTSAQKNPTAFYLCASSTAPRGGYTFGSGTRLTVV.